The next 5 T cell receptor beta chains were all read from a single sample in a study of graft-versus-host responses after intestinal transplantation (dated by TCRdb to 2020 to 2022). Library preparation was by the immunoSEQ multiplex PCR assay. This immuneACCESS table, as held by TCRdb, lists in-frame sequences with V and J called but not all clones. Of the missing ones, under half trace to an unresolved V gene in checked studies; the others have no known cause. Recorded for this sample are about 120,000 clones; roughly 95% of them occurred a single time. Of the sample, around 0.49% is held by the ten largest clones. Which antigens these TCRs recognize remains unknown. This sample's time point label indicates: cells obtained before transplantation from donor or recipient. Sequences were derived from unstimulated CD8+ T cells sorted from spleen or lymph node cells, sampled before intestinal transplant. The receptors stem from a human donor who received an intestinal transplant.

The chain links TRBV6-1 to TRBJ1-4; perhaps TRBD1 as D (5 bases). Trimming removed 5 bases from V and 0 bases from J, with 10 bases in between. Germline V CDR1 and CDR2: MNHNS, SASEGT. The CDR3 contains 15 residues. The CDR3 bases are TGTGCCAGCAGTAAGGGGCTGTCAACTAATGAAAAACTGTTTTTT. Protein product: CASSKGLSTNEKLFF.

The gene calls are TRBV6-6 and TRBJ1-2; 7 bases match TRBD1. With 2 bases clipped from V and 6 bases from J, the junction kept 3 bases outside the gene matches. Germline V gives CDR1 MNHNY, CDR2 SVGAGI (reference sequence). CDR3 length: 13 residues. CDR3 residues: CASSYDRDNGYTF. In DNA, the CDR3 is TGTGCCAGCAGTTACGACAGGGATAATGGCTACACCTTC.

The J gene is TRBJ1-1, the V gene TRBV29-1; 9 positions agree with TRBD1. CDR3 length: 13 amino acids. The ends lost 7 bases at V and 5 bases at J; junction bases unmatched: 8. The V gene's germline CDR1 is SQVTM and CDR2 ANQGSEA. The DNA for the CDR3 is TGCAGCGGGTATACAGGGGGCATAACTGAAGCTTTCTTT. Protein product: CSGYTGGITEAFF.

V usage is TRBV6-5 and J usage is TRBJ2-7, with D possibly called TRBD1 or TRBD2 (5 bases each). V was pared by 2 bases and J by 6 bases, with 11 bases between. CDR3 length: 13 residues. The germline V gene has CDR1 MNHEY and CDR2 SVGAGI. CDR3 nucleotide sequence: TGTGCCAGCAGTTACGGGGGACGTGGCGAGCAGTACTTC. Protein: CASSYGGRGEQYF.

The genes are TRBV15 and TRBJ2-7, with D possibly matching TRBD2 (6 bases). The germline V gene encodes CDR1 LNHNV and CDR2 YYDKDF (reference sequence). The CDR3 loop spans 15 amino acids. The V and J ends lost 3 bases and 0 bases respectively, with 12 bases between them. The CDR3 here is CATSRSGTRSYEQYF. The DNA for the CDR3 is TGTGCCACCAGCAGGTCGGGGACTCGCTCCTACGAGCAGTACTTC.